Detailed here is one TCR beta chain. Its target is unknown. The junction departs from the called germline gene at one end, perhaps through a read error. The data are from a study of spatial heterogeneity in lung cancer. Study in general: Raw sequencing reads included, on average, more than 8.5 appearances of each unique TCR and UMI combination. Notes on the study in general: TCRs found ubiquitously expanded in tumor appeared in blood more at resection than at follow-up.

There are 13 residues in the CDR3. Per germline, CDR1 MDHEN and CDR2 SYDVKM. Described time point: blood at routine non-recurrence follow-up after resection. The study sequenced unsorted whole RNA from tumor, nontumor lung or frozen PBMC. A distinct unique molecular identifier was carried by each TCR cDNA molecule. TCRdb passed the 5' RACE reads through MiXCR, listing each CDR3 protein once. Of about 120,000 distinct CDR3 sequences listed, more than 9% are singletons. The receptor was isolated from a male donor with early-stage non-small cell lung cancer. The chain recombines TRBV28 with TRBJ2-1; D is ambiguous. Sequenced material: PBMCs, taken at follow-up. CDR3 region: CASSAISYNEQLF. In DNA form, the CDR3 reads TGTGCCAGCAGTGCCATATCCTACAATGAGCAGCTCTTC. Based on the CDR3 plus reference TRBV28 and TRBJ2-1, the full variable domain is DVKVTQSSRYLVKRTGEKVFLECVQDMDHENMFWYRQDPGLGLRLIYFSYDVKMKEKGDIPEGYSVSREKKERFSLILESASTNQTSMYLCASSAISYNEQLFGPGTRLTVL.